A single sample is the source of the 6 T cell receptor beta chains below, sequenced in a study of post-analysis software for immune sequencing data (dated by TCRdb to the mid-2010s). Their antigen targets remain unknown. General study outcomes and caveats: Significantly higher frequencies in patients than in controls were found for several TRBV segments, including TRBV5-6, TRBV5-1 and TRBV20-1.

Libraries were built with PCR. Sequencing took place on an Illumina HiSeq 2500. Unique molecular identifiers were incorporated into TCR beta cDNA libraries to reduce PCR and sequencing biases. TCRdb took the public reads, trimmed them with fastp at Q25, ran MiXCR for clone calling and kept in-frame beta chains. Every CDR3 protein is listed once, alongside the most common genes and DNA of its rows. In all, the sample holds hundreds of thousands of distinct CDR3 sequences, and less than 45% of those were seen once. The ten largest clones represent around 10% of the sample. Sequencing input: blood. All receptors derive from a girl between 10 and 17 years old with multiple sclerosis.

This clonotype has more than one count but fewer than ten. This chain uses TRBV20-1 with TRBJ1-1, with D unresolved. V was cut by 1 base and J by 1 base, with 10 bases left in between. The CDR3 is 14 residues long. CDR1 DFQATT and CDR2 SNEGSKA come from the germline V gene (reference sequence). CDR3 sequence reads: CSARVGDANTEAFF. The CDR3 nucleotides read TGCAGTGCTAGAGTTGGAGACGCGAACACTGAAGCTTTCTTT.

The chain has TRBV6-5 and TRBJ2-3; D assignment may be TRBD1 or TRBD2 (5 bases each). CDR1 is MNHEY, CDR2 SVGAGI, per germline. V lost 4 bases to trimming and J lost 5 bases, with 10 bases between them. The CDR3 sequence is 13 residues long. The CDR3: CASSSRGVDTQYF. The DNA for the CDR3 is TGTGCCAGCAGTTCGAGAGGGGTAGATACGCAGTATTTT.

This chain connects TRBV5-1 to TRBJ1-4, with 9 bases matching TRBD1. Germline V CDR1 and CDR2: SGHRS, YFSETQ. This CDR3 spans 16 amino acids. V shed 4 bases, J shed 7 bases, and the junction held 11 bases outside the gene matches. As DNA, the CDR3 is TGCGCCAGCAGCAAGGGACAGGGAGGGTCTACTGAAAAACTGTTTTTT. Encoded protein: CASSKGQGGSTEKLFF.

This sequence joins TRBV5-1 and TRBJ1-6; tentatively, D is TRBD1 (6 bases). CDR1 is SGHRS, CDR2 YFSETQ, per germline. The CDR3 runs 14 residues. The V end was cut by 4 bases, the J end by 7 bases, with 12 bases between. This CDR3 reads CASSQGDTNSPLHF. The CDR3 DNA reads TGCGCCAGCAGCCAAGGGGACACCAATTCACCCCTCCACTTT.

Note on this clonotype: Germline is not matched at one junction end, which may reflect a read error. The rearrangement joins TRBV20-1 to TRBJ2-7; 7 bases are a match to TRBD1. The CDR3 extends over 12 amino acids. Germline assignment: CDR1 DFQATT and CDR2 SNEGSKA (reference sequence). DNA for the CDR3: TGCAGTGCTCCGGGACAGACCTACGAGCGGTACTTC. Its translation is CSAPGQTYERYF.

The chain joins TRBV3-1 to TRBJ2-5; 10 positions agree with TRBD2. This CDR3 is 14 amino acids long. CDR1 and CDR2 from the germline V gene are LGHDT and YNNKEL (reference sequence). Losses at the gene ends were 4 bases for V and 11 bases for J; bases not matched to a gene: 10. CDR3 sequence (DNA): TGTGCCAGCAGCCCCCGCCTAGCGGGAGTTGAGCAGTACTTC. Translated: CASSPRLAGVEQYF.